The 2 T cell receptor beta chains given below trace back to one sample, sequenced in a study of early T cells in non-severe SARS-CoV-2 infection. A single record per CDR3 protein comes from TCRdb applying MiXCR to the 5' RACE reads. The sample has approximately 38,000 distinct CDR3 sequences, 4% to 5% seen once. Sequenced material: whole blood. Receptor source: an adult who was a healthcare worker with PCR-confirmed SARS-CoV-2 infection or an uninfected control (not recorded which).

This clonotype was detected ten times or more. Here the CDR3 reads CASSSNLRGALPGELFF. CDR3 coding DNA: TGTGCCAGCAGCTCCAATCTACGGGGTGCCCTCCCCGGGGAGCTGTTTTTT. The rearrangement joins TRBV7-2 to TRBJ2-2; D is possibly TRBD2 (5 bases). V was pared by 4 bases and J by 6 bases, with 21 bases between. The CDR3 covers 17 residues. Germline V gene lookup returns CDR1 SGHTA and CDR2 FQGNSA.

The V call is TRBV6-6, the J call TRBJ2-3; tentative D call: TRBD1 (5 bases). Trimming shortened V by 6 bases and J by 0 bases, and 13 bases separated the two germline ends. CDR3 length equals 15 residues. Germline lookup yields CDR1 MNHNY and CDR2 SVGAGI (reference sequence). The CDR3, as DNA: TGTGCCAGCAGCCCCGGGCGGACAAGCACAGATACGCAGTATTTT. Translation gives CASSPGRTSTDTQYF.